The 10 T cell receptor beta chains below all came from one sample that was sequenced in a study of cytomegalovirus exposure and HLA in healthy donors. PCR amplification relied on 60 Vbeta primers (plus 13 Jbeta primers). Generated by immunoSEQ multiplex PCR, the TCRdb table keeps only in-frame clones and is missing some. The sample includes around 94,000 clones, 81% of them seen just once. The sample comprised PBMCs. The receptor source for this set is a human donor in good health.

The V and J genes are TRBV4-2 and TRBJ2-3, with D tentatively TRBD2 (5 bases). The CDR3 loop spans 15 amino acids. V was clipped by 1 base and J by 8 bases, with 16 bases between them. Germline values: CDR1 LGHNA, CDR2 YNFKEQ. This CDR3 reads CASSQVSGSSTTQYF. The CDR3 bases are TGTGCCAGCAGCCAAGTCTCGGGGAGTTCGACTACGCAGTATTTT.

This chain uses TRBV19 with TRBJ1-6; D remains unclear. Trimming shortened V by 6 bases and J by 7 bases, and 10 bases separated the two germline ends. The CDR3 has 13 residues. Germline V gene lookup returns CDR1 LNHDA and CDR2 SQIVND (reference sequence). CDR3 region: CASREADNSPLHF. Here the CDR3 DNA reads TGTGCCAGTAGGGAGGCAGACAATTCACCCCTCCACTTT.

V gene TRBV5-4 combines with J gene TRBJ1-4, with 8 positions matching TRBD1. Germline trimming cut 4 bases from V and 3 bases from J; bases unmatched to any gene: 14. The CDR3 consists of 18 residues. Germline V CDR1 and CDR2: SGHNT, YYREEE (reference sequence). The CDR3 region is CASSAGQGPAVANEKLFF. CDR3 DNA sequence: TGTGCCAGCAGCGCTGGACAGGGTCCGGCAGTGGCTAATGAAAAACTGTTTTTT.

This clone has only a few counts. The J gene is TRBJ1-2, the V gene TRBV6-4, with 8 positions matching TRBD1. The germline gives CDR1 MRHNA, CDR2 SNTAGT. This CDR3 region has 15 residues. V was pared by 4 bases and J by 6 bases, with 10 bases of the junction left unmatched. The CDR3 reads CASSGRPGTGDGYTF. DNA of the CDR3: TGTGCCAGCAGTGGTCGCCCCGGGACAGGTGATGGCTACACCTTC.

This clone was seen just once. The chain combines TRBV7-9 with TRBJ2-5; 10 nucleotides agree with TRBD2. The CDR3 spans 16 residues. Trimming took 5 bases from V and 0 from J; bases not matched to a gene: 6. Germline CDR1 is SEHNR and CDR2 is FQNEAQ (reference sequence). The CDR3 region is CASSPKTSGDQETQYF. The CDR3 nucleotides are TGTGCCAGCAGCCCAAAAACTAGCGGGGACCAAGAGACCCAGTACTTC.

The rearrangement uses TRBV5-5 and TRBJ1-2; weak D call: TRBD1 (5 bases). Between the trimmed V and J ends, which lost 4 bases and 0 bases, there was a span of 10 bases. Germline V gene lookup returns CDR1 SGHKS and CDR2 YYEKEE (reference sequence). The length of the CDR3 is 14 residues. The CDR3 is CASSETGTNYGYTF. The CDR3 nucleotides are TGTGCCAGCAGCGAAACAGGTACTAACTATGGCTACACCTTC. The full variable domain, rest sourced from reference TRBV5-5 and TRBJ1-2, is DAGVTQSPTHLIKTRGQQVTLRCSPISGHKSVSWYQQVLGQGPQFIFQYYEKEERGRGNFPDRFSARQFPNYSSELNVNALLLGDSALYLCASSETGTNYGYTFGSGTRLTVV.

This clone was seen a few times. The chain carries TRBV4-3 and TRBJ1-5; 7 bases line up with TRBD1. In germline, CDR1 is LGHNA, CDR2 YSLEER. V shed 0 bases, J shed 0 bases, and the junction held 8 bases outside the gene matches. The CDR3 loop spans 18 amino acids. The CDR3 DNA sequence: TGCGCCAGCAGCCAAGACTTCTCACAGGGGTATAGCAATCAGCCCCAGCATTTT. This sequence encodes CASSQDFSQGYSNQPQHF.

The gene calls are TRBV5-1 and TRBJ1-1; D is ambiguous. Germline CDR1 and CDR2: SGHRS and YFSETQ. Trimming left V 0 bases short and J 2 bases short, with 11 bases between. The CDR3 is made up of 15 amino acids. CDR3: CASSLAAGGNTEAFF. The DNA of the CDR3 is TGCGCCAGCAGCTTGGCGGCAGGTGGAAACACTGAAGCTTTCTTT.

The chain links TRBV11-2 to TRBJ2-3, with 7 bases fitting TRBD1. This CDR3 comprises 16 residues. Germline CDR1 and CDR2: SGHAT and FQNNGV. V gave up 4 bases and J gave up 2 bases; unmatched junction bases: 9. The CDR3: CASSSHRDRPTDTQYF. In DNA form, the CDR3 reads TGTGCCAGCAGCTCCCACCGGGACAGACCCACAGATACGCAGTATTTT. Full variable domain (rest looked up from reference TRBV11-2 and TRBJ2-3): EAGVAQSPRYKIIEKRQSVAFWCNPISGHATLYWYQQILGQGPKLLIQFQNNGVVDDSQLPKDRFSAERLKGVDSTLKIQPAKLEDSAVYLCASSSHRDRPTDTQYFGPGTRLTVL.

A word on this clone: This CDR3 is also generated by other DNA sequences in the sample. The chain uses TRBV27 and TRBJ1-5; TRBD1 matches at 7 bases. The J segment lost 3 bases and the V segment lost 6 bases, leaving 5 bases of the junction unmatched. Germline values: CDR1 MNHEY, CDR2 SMNVEV (reference sequence). The CDR3 loop spans 14 amino acids. The CDR3 sequence: CASSLQGTNQPQHF. The CDR3 nucleotides read TGTGCCAGCAGCTTACAGGGGACCAATCAGCCCCAGCATTTT.